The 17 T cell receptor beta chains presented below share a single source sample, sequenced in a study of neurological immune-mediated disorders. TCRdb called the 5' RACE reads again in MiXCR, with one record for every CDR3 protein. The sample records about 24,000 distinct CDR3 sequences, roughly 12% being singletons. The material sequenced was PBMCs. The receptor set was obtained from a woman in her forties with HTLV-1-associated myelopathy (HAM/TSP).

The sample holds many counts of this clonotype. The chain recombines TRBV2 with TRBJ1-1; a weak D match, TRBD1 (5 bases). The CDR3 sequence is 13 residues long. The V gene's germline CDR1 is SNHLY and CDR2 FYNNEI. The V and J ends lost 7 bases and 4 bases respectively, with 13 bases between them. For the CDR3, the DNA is TGTGCCAGCAAAAATAAGGGGAGCACTGAAGCTTTCTTT. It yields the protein CASKNKGSTEAFF. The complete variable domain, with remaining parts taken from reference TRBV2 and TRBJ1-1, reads EPEVTQTPSHQVTQMGQEVILRCVPISNHLYFYWYRQILGQKVEFLVSFYNNEISEKSEIFDDQFSVERPDGSNFTLKIRSTKLEDSAMYFCASKNKGSTEAFFGQGTRLTVV.

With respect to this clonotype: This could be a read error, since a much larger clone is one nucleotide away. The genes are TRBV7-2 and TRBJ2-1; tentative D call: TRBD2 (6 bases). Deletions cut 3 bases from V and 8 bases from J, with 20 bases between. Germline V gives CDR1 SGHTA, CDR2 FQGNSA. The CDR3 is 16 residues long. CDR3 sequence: CASSFSAGTEYHEQFF. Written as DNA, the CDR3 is TGTGCCAGCAGCTTCTCCGCGGGGACGGAATATCATGAGCAGTTCTTC.

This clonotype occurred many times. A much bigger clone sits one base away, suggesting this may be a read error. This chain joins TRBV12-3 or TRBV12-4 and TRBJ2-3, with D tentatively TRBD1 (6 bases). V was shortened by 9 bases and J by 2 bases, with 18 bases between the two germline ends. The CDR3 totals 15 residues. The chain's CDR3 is CARGRGHGDTDTQYF. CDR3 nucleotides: TGTGCCAGGGGCAGGGGCCACGGGGACACAGATACGCAGTATTTT.

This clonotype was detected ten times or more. The CDR3: CASSERGTGTEAFF. Written as DNA, the CDR3 is TGTGCCAGCAGTGAAAGGGGGACCGGCACTGAAGCTTTCTTT. The chain links TRBV2 to TRBJ1-1, with D tentatively TRBD1 (6 bases). The germline V gene encodes CDR1 SNHLY and CDR2 FYNNEI. The CDR3 consists of 14 residues. Trimming removed 2 bases from V and 4 bases from J, with 11 bases in between.

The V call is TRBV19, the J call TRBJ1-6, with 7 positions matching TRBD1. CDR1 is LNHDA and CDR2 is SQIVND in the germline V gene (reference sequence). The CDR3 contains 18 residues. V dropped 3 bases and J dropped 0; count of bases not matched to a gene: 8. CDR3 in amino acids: CASSMRGTASSYNSPLHF. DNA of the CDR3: TGTGCCAGTAGTATGCGCGGGACAGCGAGCTCCTATAATTCACCCCTCCACTTT.

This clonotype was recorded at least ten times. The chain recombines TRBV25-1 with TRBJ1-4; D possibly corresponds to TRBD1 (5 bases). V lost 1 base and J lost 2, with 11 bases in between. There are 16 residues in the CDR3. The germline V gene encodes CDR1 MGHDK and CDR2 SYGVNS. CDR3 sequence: CASSELRWGTNEKLFF. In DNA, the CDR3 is TGTGCCAGCAGTGAATTAAGGTGGGGGACTAATGAAAAACTGTTTTTT.

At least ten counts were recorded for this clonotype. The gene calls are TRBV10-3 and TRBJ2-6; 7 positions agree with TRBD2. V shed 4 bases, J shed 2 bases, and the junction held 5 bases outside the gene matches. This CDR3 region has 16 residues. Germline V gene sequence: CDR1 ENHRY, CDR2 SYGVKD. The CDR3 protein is CAISGTGGAGANVLTF. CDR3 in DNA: TGTGCCATCAGTGGGACTGGGGGGGCTGGGGCCAACGTCCTGACTTTC.

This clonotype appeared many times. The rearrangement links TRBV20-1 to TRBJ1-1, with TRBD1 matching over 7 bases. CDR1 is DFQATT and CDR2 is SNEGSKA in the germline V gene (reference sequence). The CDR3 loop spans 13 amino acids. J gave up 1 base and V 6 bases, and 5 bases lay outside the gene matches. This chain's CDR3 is CSAWAGGNTEAFF. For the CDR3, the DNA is TGCAGTGCCTGGGCAGGGGGGAACACTGAAGCTTTCTTT.

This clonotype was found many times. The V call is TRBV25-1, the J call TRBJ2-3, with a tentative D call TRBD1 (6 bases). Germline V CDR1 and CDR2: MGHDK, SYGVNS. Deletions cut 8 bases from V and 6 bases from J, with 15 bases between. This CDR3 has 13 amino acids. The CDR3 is CASLSGGADTQYF. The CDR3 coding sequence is TGTGCCAGCCTTTCTGGGGGCGCCGATACGCAGTATTTT.

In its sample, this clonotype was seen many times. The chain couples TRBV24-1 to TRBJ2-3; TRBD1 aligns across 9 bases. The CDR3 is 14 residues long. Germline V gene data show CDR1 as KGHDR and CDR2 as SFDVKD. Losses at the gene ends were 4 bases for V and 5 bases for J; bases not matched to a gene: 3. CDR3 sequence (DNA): TGTGCCACCAGTGACCAGGACAGGGGAGATACGCAGTATTTT. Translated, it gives CATSDQDRGDTQYF.

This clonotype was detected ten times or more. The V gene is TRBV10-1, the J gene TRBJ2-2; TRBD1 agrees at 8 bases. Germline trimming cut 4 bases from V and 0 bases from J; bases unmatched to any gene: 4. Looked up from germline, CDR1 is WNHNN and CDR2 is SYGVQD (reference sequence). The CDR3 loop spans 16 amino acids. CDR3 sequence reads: CASSAGGGTNTGELFF. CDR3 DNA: TGCGCCAGCAGTGCAGGGGGCGGGACGAACACCGGGGAGCTGTTTTTT.

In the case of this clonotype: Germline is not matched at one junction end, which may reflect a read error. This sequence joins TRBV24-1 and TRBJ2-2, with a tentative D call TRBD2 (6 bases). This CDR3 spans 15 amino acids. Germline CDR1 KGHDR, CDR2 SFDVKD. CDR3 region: CTTSDLRRGTGELFF. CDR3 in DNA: TGTACCACCAGTGATCTGAGGAGGGGAACCGGGGAGCTGTTTTTT.

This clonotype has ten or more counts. The CDR3 is CASSLGGSSYNSPLHF. The CDR3 DNA follows: TGTGCCAGCAGCTTGGGCGGCAGCTCCTATAATTCACCCCTCCACTTT. The V gene is TRBV5-5, the J gene TRBJ1-6; D not certain. The germline gives CDR1 SGHKS, CDR2 YYEKEE (reference sequence). V lost 0 bases to trimming and J lost 0 bases, with 7 bases between them. The CDR3 has 16 amino acids.

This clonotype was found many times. Here the CDR3 DNA reads TGTGCCTCAGCTGGGGGGGTTCGGCAAGAGACCCAGTACTTC. Translated: CASAGGVRQETQYF. This chain joins TRBV24-1 and TRBJ2-5, with TRBD2 identical over 7 bases. The germline gives CDR1 KGHDR, CDR2 SFDVKD. This CDR3 comprises 14 residues. With 12 bases clipped from V and 2 bases from J, the junction kept 11 bases outside the gene matches.

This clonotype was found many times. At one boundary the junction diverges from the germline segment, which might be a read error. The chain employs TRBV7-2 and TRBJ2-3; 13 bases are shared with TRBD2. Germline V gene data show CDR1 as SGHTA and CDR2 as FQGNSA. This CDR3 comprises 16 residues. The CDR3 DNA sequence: TGTGCCAGCAACTTAAACGGACTAGCGGGGGCGGATACGCAGTATTTT. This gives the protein CASNLNGLAGADTQYF.

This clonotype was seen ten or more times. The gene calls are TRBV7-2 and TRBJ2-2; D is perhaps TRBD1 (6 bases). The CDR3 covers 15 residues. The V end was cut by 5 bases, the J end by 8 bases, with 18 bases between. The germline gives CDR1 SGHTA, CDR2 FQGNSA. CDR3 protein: CASSPDRAQSGELFF. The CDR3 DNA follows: TGTGCCAGCAGCCCGGACAGAGCTCAATCAGGGGAGCTGTTTTTT.

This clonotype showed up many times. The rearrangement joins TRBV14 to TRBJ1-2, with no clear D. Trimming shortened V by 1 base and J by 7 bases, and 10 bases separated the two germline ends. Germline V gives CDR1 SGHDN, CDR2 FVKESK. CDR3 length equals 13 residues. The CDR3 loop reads CASSQAVTGGYTF. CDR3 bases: TGTGCCAGCAGCCAAGCTGTGACCGGTGGCTACACCTTC. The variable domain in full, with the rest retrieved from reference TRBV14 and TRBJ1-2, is EAGVTQFPSHSVIEKGQTVTLRCDPISGHDNLYWYRRVMGKEIKFLLHFVKESKQDESGMPNNRFLAERTGGTYSTLKVQPAELEDSGVYFCASSQAVTGGYTFGSGTRLTVV.